One and the same sample provided the 24 T cell receptor beta chains below, sequenced in a study of radiotherapy plus CTLA-4 blockade in lung cancer. Data came from immunoSEQ multiplex PCR; TCRdb stores just in-frame clones and leaves some out. The sample lists about 87,000 clones, more than 85% occurring once. The sample was peripheral blood, taken from a patient treated with radiotherapy plus ipilimumab. These TCRs come from a human donor with non-small cell lung cancer that progressed on radiotherapy plus ipilimumab.

The sample holds a few counts of this clone. The chain links TRBV6-4 to TRBJ1-5, with D uncertain. Trimming pared 6 bases from V and 0 bases from J, leaving 9 bases between. Germline V CDR1 and CDR2: MRHNA, SNTAGT. The CDR3 totals 14 residues. CDR3 sequence reads: CASSPSHSNQPQHF. The CDR3 DNA is TGTGCCAGCAGCCCCAGCCATAGCAATCAGCCCCAGCATTTT.

In its sample, this clone was seen once. The genes are TRBV27 and TRBJ1-6; the D is unclear. The CDR3 has 14 residues. CDR1 and CDR2 (germline): MNHEY, SMNVEV (reference sequence). V was trimmed by 0 bases and J by 7 bases, leaving 7 bases between them. The CDR3 sequence is CASSLSGSNSPLHF. Here the CDR3 DNA reads TGTGCCAGCAGTTTATCTGGGTCGAATTCACCCCTCCACTTT.

The rearrangement joins TRBV11-2 to TRBJ2-5, with 16 bases fitting TRBD2. Germline CDR1 is SGHAT and CDR2 is FQNNGV. V trimming: 5 bases; J trimming: 7 bases; junction bases outside the gene matches: 13. This CDR3 spans 18 amino acids. The CDR3 region is CASSLGTSGRAWFVTQYF. CDR3 sequence (DNA): TGTGCCAGCAGCCTTGGGACTAGCGGGAGGGCCTGGTTTGTGACCCAGTACTTC.

For the CDR3, the DNA is TGTGCCTCCCGGCCGGTCGAAGGCAATCAGCCCCAGCATTTT. This encodes CASRPVEGNQPQHF. The rearrangement links TRBV10-3 to TRBJ1-5; D call uncertain. Trimming cost V 11 bases and J 2 bases, with 16 bases left between them. This CDR3 is built from 14 residues. The germline gives CDR1 ENHRY, CDR2 SYGVKD.

V and J are TRBV9 and TRBJ2-6, with D uncertain. Germline CDR1 and CDR2: SGDLS and YYNGEE. The V and J ends lost 1 base and 1 base respectively, with 0 bases between them. This CDR3 contains 13 residues. Here the CDR3 DNA reads TGTGCCAGCAGCGTATCTGGGGCCAACGTCCTGACTTTC. Its protein product is CASSVSGANVLTF. Combining the CDR3 with reference TRBV9 and TRBJ2-6 gives the whole variable domain DSGVTQTPKHLITATGQRVTLRCSPRSGDLSVYWYQQSLDQGLQFLIQYYNGEERAKGNILERFSAQQFPDLHSELNLSSLELGDSALYFCASSVSGANVLTFGAGSRLTVL.

The V call is TRBV5-1, the J call TRBJ1-6; D gene uncertain. In germline, CDR1 is SGHRS, CDR2 YFSETQ. Trimming pared 0 bases from V and 6 bases from J, leaving 7 bases between. This CDR3 comprises 14 residues. CDR3 protein: CASSLAPSNSPLHF. The DNA of the CDR3 is TGCGCCAGCAGCTTGGCACCTTCTAATTCACCCCTCCACTTT. The entire variable domain, with the rest obtained from reference TRBV5-1 and TRBJ1-6, is as follows: KAGVTQTPRYLIKTRGQQVTLSCSPISGHRSVSWYQQTPGQGLQFLFEYFSETQRNKGNFPGRFSGRQFSNSRSEMNVSTLELGDSALYLCASSLAPSNSPLHFGNGTRLTVT.

This chain joins TRBV19 and TRBJ1-2, with D maybe TRBD1 (5 bases). Trimming stripped 3 bases from V and 3 bases from J, with 11 bases between. The V gene's germline CDR1 is LNHDA and CDR2 SQIVND (reference sequence). The CDR3 sequence is 14 residues long. The CDR3 DNA reads as TGTGCCAGTAGTATCCCCCCAGGGTACTATGGCTACACCTTC. Translated, it gives CASSIPPGYYGYTF.

The chain links TRBV30 to TRBJ1-2, with D unresolved. This CDR3 contains 11 residues. The V end was cut by 4 bases, the J end by 6 bases, with 9 bases between. Germline V CDR1 and CDR2: GTSNPN, SVGIG (reference sequence). The CDR3 sequence: CAWISIDGYTF. Written as DNA, the CDR3 is TGTGCCTGGATATCTATTGATGGCTACACCTTC.

V and J are TRBV18 and TRBJ2-3, with 8 bases aligning to TRBD2. The V gene end was trimmed by 6 bases and the J gene end by 0 bases; junction bases not matched to a gene: 8. The germline V gene encodes CDR1 KGHSH and CDR2 LQKENI. The CDR3 length is 16 residues. The CDR3 bases are TGTGCCAGCTCGTCCTTCGGGGGGGGTAGCACAGATACGCAGTATTTT. It yields the protein CASSSFGGGSTDTQYF.

This clone showed up just a few times. Here the CDR3 DNA reads TGTGCCAGCAGTTTTAAGGGGCGTAACACTGAAGCTTTCTTT. It translates to CASSFKGRNTEAFF. This rearrangement joins TRBV27 to TRBJ1-1, with D maybe TRBD1 (5 bases). V was cut by 3 bases and J by 2 bases, with 10 bases left in between. CDR1 and CDR2 (germline): MNHEY, SMNVEV (reference sequence). This CDR3 spans 14 amino acids.

This clone was counted between two and nine times. The V and J genes are TRBV5-4 and TRBJ1-3; 7 bases map to TRBD1. V lost 3 bases to trimming and J lost 3 bases; unmatched junction nucleotides: 6. There are 15 residues in the CDR3. Germline values: CDR1 SGHNT, CDR2 YYREEE (reference sequence). The CDR3: CASSYQGVYGNTIYF. DNA of the CDR3: TGTGCCAGCAGCTATCAGGGGGTATATGGAAACACCATATATTTT.

V gene TRBV29-1 combines with J gene TRBJ2-1, with D tentatively TRBD2 (6 bases). The length of the CDR3 is 13 residues. The germline V gene has CDR1 SQVTM and CDR2 ANQGSEA. The V end lost 7 bases, the J end lost 4 bases, and 14 bases lay between the germline ends. In nucleotides, the CDR3 is TGCAGCGCCCGGCCGGGAGCATACAATGAGCAGTTCTTC. Translated, it gives CSARPGAYNEQFF.

The V call is TRBV4-2, the J call TRBJ1-5, with D tentatively TRBD1 (5 bases). Germline-derived CDR1 and CDR2 are LGHNA and YNFKEQ. The CDR3 is 14 amino acids. Between the trimmed V and J ends, which lost 3 bases and 7 bases, there was a span of 13 bases. CDR3 nucleotide sequence: TGTGCCAGCAGCCAGGGGGGTCGCAGCCAGCCCCAGCATTTT. It is translated as CASSQGGRSQPQHF.

The chain recombines TRBV5-4 with TRBJ1-1, with 8 bases fitting TRBD1. Losses at the gene ends were 1 base for V and 4 bases for J; bases not matched to a gene: 6. The V gene's germline CDR1 is SGHNT and CDR2 YYREEE (reference sequence). CDR3 length equals 15 residues. For the CDR3, the DNA is TGTGCCAGCAGCTTGATGACAGGGGTGATCACTGAAGCTTTCTTT. This sequence encodes CASSLMTGVITEAFF.

The chain joins TRBV30 to TRBJ2-7, with a tentative D call TRBD2 (6 bases). Germline values: CDR1 GTSNPN, CDR2 SVGIG (reference sequence). The CDR3 loop spans 13 amino acids. Here the CDR3 DNA reads TGTGGGGGGGTATTCCTAGGGTCCTACGAGCAGTACTTC. This sequence encodes CGGVFLGSYEQYF.

The gene calls are TRBV5-4 and TRBJ2-7; perhaps TRBD1 as D (5 bases). The germline V and J ends were trimmed by 1 base and 4 bases, with 9 bases remaining between them. This CDR3 contains 13 residues. Germline V gene lookup returns CDR1 SGHNT and CDR2 YYREEE (reference sequence). This chain's CDR3 is CASSLPTDYEQYF. The CDR3 DNA is TGTGCCAGCAGCTTGCCGACAGATTACGAGCAGTACTTC.

This chain joins TRBV30 and TRBJ1-1, with 7 positions matching TRBD1. This CDR3 has 14 residues. V gave up 3 bases and J gave up 1 base; unmatched junction bases: 5. The germline CDR1 and CDR2 sequences are GTSNPN and SVGIG (reference sequence). CDR3 DNA: TGTGCCTGGAGGGGGGAGGGGGCGAACACTGAAGCTTTCTTT. Protein sequence: CAWRGEGANTEAFF.

The CDR3 region has the DNA TGCGCCAGCAGCTTGTCGAGTCACTCTGGGGCCAACGTCCTGACTTTC. This codes for CASSLSSHSGANVLTF. The V gene is TRBV5-1, the J gene TRBJ2-6; D gene ambiguous. This CDR3 is built from 16 residues. The germline CDR1 and CDR2 sequences are SGHRS and YFSETQ. V lost 1 base to trimming and J lost 0 bases, with 8 bases between them.

The sample holds a few counts of this clone. This sequence joins TRBV5-5 and TRBJ2-3; 7 nucleotides agree with TRBD1. Per the germline V gene, CDR1 is SGHKS and CDR2 is YYEKEE (reference sequence). The V and J ends lost 7 bases and 5 bases, in that order; junction bases with no gene match: 13. This CDR3 region has 15 residues. The CDR3: CASHTLTGTRDTQYF. Written as DNA, the CDR3 is TGTGCCAGCCACACACTGACAGGGACGAGAGATACGCAGTATTTT.

This chain connects TRBV11-3 to TRBJ1-1, with 8 positions matching TRBD1. This CDR3 spans 14 amino acids. Trimming took 3 bases from V and 0 from J; bases not matched to a gene: 0. Germline assignment: CDR1 SGHNT and CDR2 YENEEA. CDR3 protein: CASSLDRVNTEAFF. CDR3 sequence (DNA): TGTGCCAGCAGCTTGGACAGGGTGAACACTGAAGCTTTCTTT.

J is TRBJ2-3 and V is TRBV7-2; 11 bases fit TRBD2. The J segment lost 7 bases and the V segment lost 7 bases, leaving 10 bases of the junction unmatched. There are 15 residues in the CDR3. Looked up from germline, CDR1 is SGHTA and CDR2 is FQGNSA. The CDR3 reads CASILPGLAAHTQYF. In DNA, the CDR3 is TGTGCCAGCATCCTCCCGGGACTAGCGGCGCATACGCAGTATTTT.

The genes are TRBV7-2 and TRBJ1-5, with D uncertain. This CDR3 is 14 amino acids long. CDR1 is SGHTA and CDR2 is FQGNSA in the germline V gene. V dropped 2 bases and J dropped 3 bases, with 8 bases sitting between them. CDR3 sequence: CASSLQPYNQPQHF. The CDR3 DNA is TGTGCCAGCAGCTTACAGCCCTACAATCAGCCCCAGCATTTT.

This chain connects TRBV28 to TRBJ2-1; D unresolved. From germline, CDR1 is MDHEN and CDR2 SYDVKM. V lost 5 bases and J 3 bases, leaving 11 bases between the germline ends. CDR3 size: 14 residues. CDR3 residues: CASSPLSRYNEQFF. The CDR3 nucleotides are TGTGCCAGCAGTCCCCTGTCCCGCTACAATGAGCAGTTCTTC.

The chain is built from TRBV30 and TRBJ2-1; 11 nucleotides agree with TRBD1. This CDR3 is 15 amino acids long. J lost 7 bases, V lost 0 bases, and 5 bases had no gene match. The V gene's germline CDR1 is GTSNPN and CDR2 SVGIG (reference sequence). Here the CDR3 DNA reads TGTGCCTGGAGTGTCGGACAGGGGGCGTTAAATGAGCAGTTCTTC. The encoded protein is CAWSVGQGALNEQFF. The whole variable domain, filled in from reference TRBV30 and TRBJ2-1, reads SQTIHQWPATLVQPVGSPLSLECTVEGTSNPNLYWYRQAAGRGLQLLFYSVGIGQISSEVPQNLSASRPQDRQFILSSKKLLLSDSGFYLCAWSVGQGALNEQFFGPGTRLTVL.